Each of the 32 T cell receptor beta chains below was sequenced from the same sample in a study of blood T cell dynamics during melanoma immunotherapy. Using immunoSEQ multiplex PCR, the repertoire was profiled, and TCRdb retains in-frame clones only, with some absent. The data hold roughly 9,900 clones, with around nine tenths observed a single time. Time point described: pre-treatment baseline. The sequenced sample was blood, obtained from a patient treated with checkpoint blockade. The receptors were sampled from a human donor with melanoma.

The chain employs TRBV2 and TRBJ2-1, with 7 bases matching TRBD2. The germline gives CDR1 SNHLY, CDR2 FYNNEI. The CDR3 is 11 residues long. Unmatched junction bases numbered 8, after V lost 11 bases and J lost 10 bases. The CDR3 DNA follows: TGTGCCCTCCGGGGGGAGGGGGAGCAGTTCTTC. Protein: CALRGEGEQFF.

This sequence joins TRBV7-8 and TRBJ1-1; tentative D call: TRBD1 (6 bases). V was trimmed by 2 bases and J by 4 bases, leaving 14 bases between them. Germline CDR1 and CDR2: SGHVS and FQNEAQ. The CDR3 is 15 amino acids. DNA of the CDR3: TGTGCCAGCAGCTTATCAAGGGGGGCGAGCACTGAAGCTTTCTTT. Amino acids: CASSLSRGASTEAFF.

This sequence joins TRBV6-1 and TRBJ2-7; TRBD1 agrees at 7 bases. V dropped 8 bases and J dropped 4; count of bases not matched to a gene: 5. The V gene's germline CDR1 is MNHNS and CDR2 SASEGT. This CDR3 contains 12 residues. Here the CDR3 reads CASGQVGYEQYF. As DNA, the CDR3 is TGTGCCAGCGGACAGGTGGGTTACGAGCAGTACTTC.

The chain is built from TRBV7-9 and TRBJ2-7; 7 bases are a match to TRBD2. In germline, CDR1 is SEHNR, CDR2 FQNEAQ (reference sequence). The ends lost 3 bases at V and 6 bases at J; junction bases unmatched: 14. The CDR3 extends over 16 amino acids. In DNA, the CDR3 is TGTGCCAGCAGCTTCCCGGCGGGAGCTCTGGGGGGCGAGCAGTACTTC. The encoded protein is CASSFPAGALGGEQYF.

This chain connects TRBV5-4 to TRBJ2-3, with a possible D match to TRBD2 (6 bases). The V and J ends lost 1 base and 3 bases respectively, with 21 bases between them. Germline-derived CDR1 and CDR2 are SGHNT and YYREEE (reference sequence). This CDR3 region has 18 residues. The CDR3 loop reads CASSLFPGGAYETDTQYF. CDR3 DNA sequence: TGTGCCAGCAGCTTGTTCCCGGGCGGGGCCTACGAGACAGATACGCAGTATTTT.

V usage is TRBV9 and J usage is TRBJ2-5; TRBD2 agrees at 11 bases. V was clipped by 4 bases and J by 1 base; unmatched bases: 6. The germline V gene has CDR1 SGDLS and CDR2 YYNGEE. CDR3 length equals 16 residues. CDR3 bases: TGTGCCAGCAGCCCCCGGGGGACTAGCGGCCAAGAGACCCAGTACTTC. Its translation is CASSPRGTSGQETQYF.

V is TRBV6-1 and J is TRBJ2-7, with TRBD2 identical over 7 bases. Germline V gene data show CDR1 as MNHNS and CDR2 as SASEGT. This CDR3 spans 14 amino acids. The ends lost 8 bases at V and 4 bases at J; junction bases unmatched: 11. CDR3 loop: CASRLALAVYEQYF. The CDR3 bases are TGTGCCAGCCGCCTGGCGCTAGCGGTATACGAGCAGTACTTC.

This clone appeared a single time. This chain links TRBV7-9 with TRBJ1-6; D is uncertain. This CDR3 is 15 amino acids long. Trimming stripped 1 base from V and 8 bases from J, with 12 bases between. The germline V gene has CDR1 SEHNR and CDR2 FQNEAQ (reference sequence). The CDR3 bases are TGTGCCAGCAGCTTAGAATTGGGGTGGCATTCACCCCTCCACTTT. Its protein product is CASSLELGWHSPLHF. The variable domain in full, with the rest retrieved from reference TRBV7-9 and TRBJ1-6, is DTGVSQNPRHKITKRGQNVTFRCDPISEHNRLYWYRQTLGQGPEFLTYFQNEAQLEKSRLLSDRFSAERPKGSFSTLEIQRTEQGDSAMYLCASSLELGWHSPLHFGNGTRLTVT.

The rearrangement joins TRBV5-6 to TRBJ1-5, with D uncertain. Germline lookup yields CDR1 SGHDT and CDR2 YYEEEE. Between the trimmed V and J ends, which lost 4 bases and 2 bases, there was a span of 7 bases. This CDR3 region has 13 residues. The CDR3 DNA sequence: TGTGCCAGCAGCCAGGTTGGCAATCAGCCCCAGCATTTT. Translating it yields CASSQVGNQPQHF.

Within the sample, this clone is medium-sized. Other DNA sequences in the sample encode the same CDR3. The chain carries TRBV18 and TRBJ2-5; unclear D gene. The CDR3 extends over 13 amino acids. Germline-derived CDR1 and CDR2 are KGHSH and LQKENI. V lost 6 bases, J lost 5 bases, and 13 bases lay in between. DNA for the CDR3: TGTGCCAGCTCCCCCTGGGGTGAGGAGACCCAGTACTTC. It codes for CASSPWGEETQYF.

This clone was counted only a few times. The V call is TRBV19, the J call TRBJ2-7; D is unresolved. Trimming removed 6 bases at V and 4 bases at J, with 16 bases between. Looked up from germline, CDR1 is LNHDA and CDR2 is SQIVND (reference sequence). The CDR3 covers 14 residues. CDR3 amino acids: CASSLDTPAYEQYF. The CDR3 DNA is TGTGCCAGTAGCCTCGACACCCCCGCGTACGAGCAGTACTTC.

This sequence joins TRBV5-1 and TRBJ2-5, with D perhaps TRBD2 (5 bases). With 0 bases removed from V and 5 bases from J, the gap between germline ends came to 11 bases. CDR1 is SGHRS, CDR2 YFSETQ, per germline. The CDR3 extends over 14 amino acids. The CDR3, as DNA: TGCGCCAGCAGCTTGGTGGGAGCTGGGGAGACCCAGTACTTC. Encoded protein: CASSLVGAGETQYF.

This clone showed up just once. V gene TRBV5-1 combines with J gene TRBJ2-5; weak D call: TRBD1 (5 bases). V shed 0 bases and J shed 3 bases, with 12 bases lying between them. The CDR3 extends over 15 amino acids. Germline-derived CDR1 and CDR2 are SGHRS and YFSETQ. The chain's CDR3 is CASSLVGTREETQYF. The CDR3 coding sequence is TGCGCCAGCAGCTTGGTGGGAACCAGGGAAGAGACCCAGTACTTC.

About this clone itself: One end of the junction fails to match germline, which may point to a read error. This chain joins TRBV7-9 and TRBJ2-7, with unresolved D. The CDR3 contains 15 residues. CDR1 is SEHNR and CDR2 is FQNEAQ in the germline V gene (reference sequence). The CDR3 nucleotides are TGCGCCAGCAGCCAAGATCCTATGGCGGTGTACGAGCAGTACTTC. Translation: CASSQDPMAVYEQYF.

This chain connects TRBV28 to TRBJ1-5; D possibly corresponds to TRBD1 (5 bases). Germline V gives CDR1 MDHEN, CDR2 SYDVKM. The CDR3 consists of 18 residues. V lost 7 bases, J lost 2 bases, and 24 bases lay in between. The CDR3 DNA is TGTGCCAGCACCCCCCGGACACACTTAGTACTGGGCAATCAGCCCCAGCATTTT. Translated, it gives CASTPRTHLVLGNQPQHF.

The chain uses TRBV5-1 and TRBJ1-3; D is perhaps TRBD1 (6 bases). Looked up from germline, CDR1 is SGHRS and CDR2 is YFSETQ. Between the trimmed V and J ends, which lost 0 bases and 4 bases, there was a span of 11 bases. The length of the CDR3 is 15 residues. The CDR3 sequence: CASSLAQGWGNTIYF. For the CDR3, the DNA is TGCGCCAGCAGCTTGGCACAGGGCTGGGGAAACACCATATATTTT.

The V and J genes are TRBV2 and TRBJ2-7; the match to TRBD1 covers 11 bases. V gave up 7 bases and J gave up 4 bases; unmatched junction bases: 6. Per germline, CDR1 SNHLY and CDR2 FYNNEI. This CDR3 has 14 residues. CDR3 sequence (DNA): TGTGCCAGCATCCCGGACAGGGGGCCTTACGAGCAGTACTTC. Translation gives CASIPDRGPYEQYF. Variable domain in full (rest from reference TRBV2 and TRBJ2-7): EPEVTQTPSHQVTQMGQEVILRCVPISNHLYFYWYRQILGQKVEFLVSFYNNEISEKSEIFDDQFSVERPDGSNFTLKIRSTKLEDSAMYFCASIPDRGPYEQYFGPGTRLTVT.

The chain is built from TRBV29-1 and TRBJ1-5, with D hard to call. CDR3 length: 13 residues. V was clipped by 0 bases and J by 7 bases, with 10 bases between them. In germline, CDR1 is SQVTM, CDR2 ANQGSEA. The CDR3 protein is CSVEDPVGQPQHF. The DNA of the CDR3 is TGCAGCGTTGAAGACCCCGTCGGGCAGCCCCAGCATTTT.

The sample holds one count of this clone. This chain joins TRBV10-3 and TRBJ2-5, with 7 bases identical to TRBD2. Germline CDR1 is ENHRY and CDR2 is SYGVKD. Trimming cost V 6 bases and J 3 bases; bases outside gene matches: 4. CDR3 length: 13 amino acids. As DNA, the CDR3 is TGTGCCATCAGCGGGGGGAGGGAAGAGACCCAGTACTTC. It translates to CAISGGREETQYF.

The rearrangement uses TRBV7-2 and TRBJ1-5; D call uncertain. Germline lookup yields CDR1 SGHTA and CDR2 FQGNSA. V shed 1 base and J shed 5 bases, with 9 bases lying between them. CDR3 length: 14 residues. CDR3 nucleotides: TGTGCCAGCAGCTTAGGGCAGCTATATCAGCCCCAGCATTTT. Amino acid sequence: CASSLGQLYQPQHF. The entire variable domain, with the rest obtained from reference TRBV7-2 and TRBJ1-5, is as follows: GAGVSQSPSNKVTEKGKDVELRCDPISGHTALYWYRQSLGQGLEFLIYFQGNSAPDKSGLPSDRFSAERTGGSVSTLTIQRTQQEDSAVYLCASSLGQLYQPQHFGDGTRLSIL.

The genes are TRBV5-1 and TRBJ2-3; D call uncertain. Trimming took 1 base from V and 4 from J, leaving 7 bases between them. CDR1 and CDR2 (germline): SGHRS, YFSETQ. This CDR3 contains 13 residues. CDR3 DNA: TGCGCCAGCAGCTTGCTGCGTTCAGATACGCAGTATTTT. It yields the protein CASSLLRSDTQYF.

The chain has TRBV7-3 and TRBJ2-1; the D gene is possibly TRBD2 (5 bases). CDR1 and CDR2 from the germline V gene are SGHTA and FQGTGA. This CDR3 is built from 15 residues. The V end was cut by 5 bases, the J end by 3 bases, with 14 bases between. The CDR3 coding sequence is TGTGCCAGCAGCCCCCGGGGTGGCGACTACAATGAGCAGTTCTTC. Translation: CASSPRGGDYNEQFF.

The V gene is TRBV2, the J gene TRBJ2-5, with 8 bases fitting TRBD2. V lost 7 bases, J lost 9 bases, and 4 bases stayed unmatched. There are 11 residues in the CDR3. The germline CDR1 and CDR2 sequences are SNHLY and FYNNEI. CDR3 sequence reads: CASIPGGAQYF. CDR3 bases: TGTGCCAGCATCCCGGGGGGGGCCCAGTACTTC.

This clone appeared a single time. The chain joins TRBV28 to TRBJ2-1; possibly TRBD2 for D (5 bases). The CDR3 length is 13 residues. Trimming removed 5 bases from V and 8 bases from J, with 13 bases in between. Germline assignment: CDR1 MDHEN and CDR2 SYDVKM. The chain's CDR3 is CASSPPARDEQFF. DNA for the CDR3: TGTGCCAGCAGTCCCCCGGCGCGGGATGAGCAGTTCTTC. The whole variable domain, filled in from reference TRBV28 and TRBJ2-1, reads DVKVTQSSRYLVKRTGEKVFLECVQDMDHENMFWYRQDPGLGLRLIYFSYDVKMKEKGDIPEGYSVSREKKERFSLILESASTNQTSMYLCASSPPARDEQFFGPGTRLTVL.

J is TRBJ1-1 and V is TRBV18; D is possibly TRBD1 (6 bases). V dropped 1 base and J dropped 3 bases, with 9 bases sitting between them. Germline CDR1 reads KGHSH; CDR2 reads LQKENI. The CDR3 contains 14 residues. This CDR3 is CASSPLGGDTEAFF. As DNA, the CDR3 is TGTGCCAGCTCACCACTAGGGGGGGACACTGAAGCTTTCTTT.

This chain links TRBV28 with TRBJ2-3; D might be TRBD2 (5 bases). This CDR3 is built from 13 residues. The V and J ends lost 6 bases and 9 bases respectively, with 16 bases between them. CDR1 MDHEN and CDR2 SYDVKM come from the germline V gene. CDR3 coding DNA: TGTGCCAGCAGGCCCGACCCGCCGGGGACGCAGTATTTT. It specifies CASRPDPPGTQYF.

The chain couples TRBV18 to TRBJ1-1; D remains unclear. Trimming shortened V by 6 bases and J by 6 bases, and 14 bases separated the two germline ends. Germline V gene data show CDR1 as KGHSH and CDR2 as LQKENI. The CDR3 sequence is 13 residues long. CDR3 amino acids: CASSRLTTSEAFF. The CDR3 DNA follows: TGTGCCAGCTCCCGCCTGACAACCTCTGAAGCTTTCTTT.

V and J are TRBV28 and TRBJ1-6; D is possibly TRBD1 (6 bases). V dropped 7 bases and J dropped 13 bases, with 14 bases sitting between them. This CDR3 has 12 amino acids. Germline-derived CDR1 and CDR2 are MDHEN and SYDVKM. The CDR3 coding sequence is TGTGCCAGCACCCAGGGGTTGGCCCCCCTCCACTTT. It codes for CASTQGLAPLHF.

This rearrangement joins TRBV11-2 to TRBJ2-7, with D possibly TRBD1 on 5 matching bases. This CDR3 comprises 11 residues. Deletions cut 3 bases from V and 9 bases from J, with 9 bases between. Germline V gives CDR1 SGHAT, CDR2 FQNNGV. CDR3 sequence (DNA): TGTGCCAGCAGCTTGGGGCCGGCGCAGTACTTC. As protein: CASSLGPAQYF.

The chain joins TRBV6-5 to TRBJ1-5; tentatively, D is TRBD1 (5 bases). CDR1 MNHEY and CDR2 SVGAGI come from the germline V gene. Between the trimmed V and J ends, which lost 6 bases and 7 bases, there was a span of 10 bases. The CDR3 contains 12 residues. The CDR3 reads CASRQGEQPQHF. The CDR3 nucleotides are TGTGCCAGCAGGCAGGGTGAGCAGCCCCAGCATTTT.

The chain has TRBV18 and TRBJ1-4, with unresolved D. Trimming removed 3 bases from V and 5 bases from J, with 13 bases in between. Germline lookup yields CDR1 KGHSH and CDR2 LQKENI. This CDR3 comprises 15 residues. CDR3 region: CASSPPGLPNEKLFF. The DNA for the CDR3 is TGTGCCAGCTCACCCCCCGGACTCCCGAATGAAAAACTGTTTTTT.

This chain connects TRBV5-1 to TRBJ1-1; 8 bases fit TRBD1. There are 12 residues in the CDR3. Germline V lookup: CDR1 SGHRS, CDR2 YFSETQ. V dropped 5 bases and J dropped 4; count of bases not matched to a gene: 1. The CDR3 DNA follows: TGCGCCAGCAGAACAGGGGGCACTGAAGCTTTCTTT. This translates into CASRTGGTEAFF.